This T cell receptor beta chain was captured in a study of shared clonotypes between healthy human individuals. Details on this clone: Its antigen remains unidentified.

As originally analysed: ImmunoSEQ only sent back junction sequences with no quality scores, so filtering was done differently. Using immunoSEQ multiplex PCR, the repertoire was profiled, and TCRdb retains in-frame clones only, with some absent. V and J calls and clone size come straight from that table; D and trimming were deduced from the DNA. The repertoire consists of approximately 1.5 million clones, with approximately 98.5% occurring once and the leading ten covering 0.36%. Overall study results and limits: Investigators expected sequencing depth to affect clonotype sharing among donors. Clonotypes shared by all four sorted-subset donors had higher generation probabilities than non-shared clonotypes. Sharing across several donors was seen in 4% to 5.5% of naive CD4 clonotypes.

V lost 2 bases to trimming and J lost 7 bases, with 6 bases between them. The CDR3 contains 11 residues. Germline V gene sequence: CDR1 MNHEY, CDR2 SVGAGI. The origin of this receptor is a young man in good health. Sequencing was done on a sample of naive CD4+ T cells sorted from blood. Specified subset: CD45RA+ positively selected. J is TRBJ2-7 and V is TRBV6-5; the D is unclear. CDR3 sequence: CASSYATEQYF. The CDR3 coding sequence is TGTGCCAGCAGTTACGCCACAGAGCAGTACTTC.